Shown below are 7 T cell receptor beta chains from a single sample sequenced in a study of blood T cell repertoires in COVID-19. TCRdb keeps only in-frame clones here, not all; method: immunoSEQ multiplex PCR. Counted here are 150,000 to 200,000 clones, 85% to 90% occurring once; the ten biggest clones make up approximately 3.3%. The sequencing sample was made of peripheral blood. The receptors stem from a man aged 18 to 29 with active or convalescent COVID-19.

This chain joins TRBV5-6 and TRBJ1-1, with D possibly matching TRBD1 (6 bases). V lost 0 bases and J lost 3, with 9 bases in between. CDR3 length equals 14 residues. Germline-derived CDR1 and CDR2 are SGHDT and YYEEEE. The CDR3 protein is CASSLVRGYTEAFF. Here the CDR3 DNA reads TGTGCCAGCAGCTTGGTCAGGGGATACACTGAAGCTTTCTTT.

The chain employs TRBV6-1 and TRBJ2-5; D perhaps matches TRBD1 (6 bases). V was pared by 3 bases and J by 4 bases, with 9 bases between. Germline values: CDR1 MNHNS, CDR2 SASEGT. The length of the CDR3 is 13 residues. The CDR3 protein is CASSEQGRETQYF. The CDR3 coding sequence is TGTGCCAGCAGTGAGCAGGGGCGAGAGACCCAGTACTTC.

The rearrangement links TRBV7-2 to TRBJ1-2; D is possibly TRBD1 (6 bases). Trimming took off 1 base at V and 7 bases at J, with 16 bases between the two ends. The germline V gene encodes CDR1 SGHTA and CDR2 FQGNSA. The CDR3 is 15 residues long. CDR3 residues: CASSLEVTTGSGYTF. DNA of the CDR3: TGTGCCAGCAGCTTAGAAGTTACGACAGGCAGTGGCTACACCTTC.

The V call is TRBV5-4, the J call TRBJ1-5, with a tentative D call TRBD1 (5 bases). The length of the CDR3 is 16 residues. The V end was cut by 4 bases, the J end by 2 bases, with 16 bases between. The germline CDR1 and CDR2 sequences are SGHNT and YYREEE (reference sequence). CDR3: CASSTFTGVGNQPQHF. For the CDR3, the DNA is TGTGCCAGCAGCACCTTCACGGGGGTCGGCAATCAGCCCCAGCATTTT. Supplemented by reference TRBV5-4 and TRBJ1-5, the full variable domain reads ETGVTQSPTHLIKTRGQQVTLRCSSQSGHNTVSWYQQALGQGPQFIFQYYREEENGRGNFPPRFSGLQFPNYSSELNVNALELDDSALYLCASSTFTGVGNQPQHFGDGTRLSIL.

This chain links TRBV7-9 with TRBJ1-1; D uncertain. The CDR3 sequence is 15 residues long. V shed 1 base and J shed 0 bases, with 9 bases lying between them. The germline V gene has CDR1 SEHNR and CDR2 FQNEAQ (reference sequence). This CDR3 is CASSLGGVMNTEAFF. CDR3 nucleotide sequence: TGTGCCAGCAGCTTAGGTGGAGTAATGAACACTGAAGCTTTCTTT.

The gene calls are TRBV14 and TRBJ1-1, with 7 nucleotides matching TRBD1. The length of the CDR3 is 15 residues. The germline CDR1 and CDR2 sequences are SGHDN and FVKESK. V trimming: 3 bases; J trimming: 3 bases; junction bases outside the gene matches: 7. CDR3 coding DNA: TGTGCCAGCAGCCAGATGATACAGGGGTACACTGAAGCTTTCTTT. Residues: CASSQMIQGYTEAFF.

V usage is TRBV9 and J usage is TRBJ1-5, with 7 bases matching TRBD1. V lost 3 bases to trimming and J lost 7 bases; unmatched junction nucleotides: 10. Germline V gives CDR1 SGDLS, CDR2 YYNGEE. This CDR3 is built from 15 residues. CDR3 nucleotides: TGTGCCAGCAGCGCGTCACAGGGGAAGGGCCAGCCCCAGCATTTT. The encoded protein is CASSASQGKGQPQHF. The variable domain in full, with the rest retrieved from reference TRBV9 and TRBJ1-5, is DSGVTQTPKHLITATGQRVTLRCSPRSGDLSVYWYQQSLDQGLQFLIQYYNGEERAKGNILERFSAQQFPDLHSELNLSSLELGDSALYFCASSASQGKGQPQHFGDGTRLSIL.